The clone carrying this T cell receptor beta chain was seen repeatedly, ten times or more. The data were obtained in a study of CD8+CD57+ T cells in acquired aplastic anemia. CD8+CD57+ cell expansion, shown by flow cytometry, had occurred in the patients selected for sequencing. The CDR3 is 16 residues long. From germline, CDR1 is ENHRY and CDR2 SYGVKD. Trimming cost V 11 bases and J 2 bases, with 24 bases left between them. TCR beta VDJ and CDR3 were profiled, and genomic DNA was the template. From the reads, TCRdb called clonotypes with MiXCR, one entry per CDR3 protein. The sample includes fewer than 250,000 distinct CDR3 sequences, 40% to 50% of them seen just once.

The source is a human donor with aplastic anemia. The chain employs TRBV10-3 and TRBJ1-2, with D perhaps TRBD1 (5 bases). Sequencing was performed on sorted CD4+, CD8+, or CD8+CD57+ T cells (not recorded which) from PBMCs. CDR3 sequence: CAASSPVRDENYGYTF. The CDR3 bases are TGTGCCGCATCCTCCCCCGTCAGGGACGAGAACTATGGCTACACCTTC.